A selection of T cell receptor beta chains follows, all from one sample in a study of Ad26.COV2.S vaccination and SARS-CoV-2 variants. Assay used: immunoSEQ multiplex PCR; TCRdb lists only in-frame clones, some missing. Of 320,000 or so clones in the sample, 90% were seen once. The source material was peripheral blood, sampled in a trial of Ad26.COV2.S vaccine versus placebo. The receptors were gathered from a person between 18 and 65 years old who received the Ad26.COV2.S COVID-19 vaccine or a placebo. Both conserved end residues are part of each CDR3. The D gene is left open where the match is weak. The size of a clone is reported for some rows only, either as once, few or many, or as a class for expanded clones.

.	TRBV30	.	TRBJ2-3	TGTGCCTGGAGTAGGGTTACAGATACGCAGTATTTT	CAWSRVTDTQYF
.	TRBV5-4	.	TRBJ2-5	TGTGCCAGCAGCTTGGATCCGGGGGGCAGTCAAGAGACCCAGTACTTC	CASSLDPGGSQETQYF
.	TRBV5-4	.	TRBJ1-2	TGTGCCAGCAGCTCCCGAGTGGTGGGGCTGAGCTACACCTTC	CASSSRVVGLSYTF
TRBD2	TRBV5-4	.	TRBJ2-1	TGTGCCAGCAGCTTGGAGGCTAGCGGGAGCAGCAATGAGCAGTTCTTC	CASSLEASGSSNEQFF
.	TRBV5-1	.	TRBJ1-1	TGCGCCAGCAGCTTGGGACAGGCAGCGAACACTGAAGCTTTCTTT	CASSLGQAANTEAFF
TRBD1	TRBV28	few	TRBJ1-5	TGTGCCAGCAGTCCTCAAGGGACAGGGTTTAGCAATCAGCCCCAGCATTTT	CASSPQGTGFSNQPQHF
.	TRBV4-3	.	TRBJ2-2	TGCGCCAGCAGCCCCGAACTCGGCGGGGGCCACACCGGGGAGCTGTTTTTT	CASSPELGGGHTGELFF
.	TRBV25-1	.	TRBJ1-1	TGTGCCAGCAGTTTGGGGAACACTGAAGCTTTCTTT	CASSLGNTEAFF
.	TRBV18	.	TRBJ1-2	TGTGCCAGCTCCCCCCGAATCTTCAGGGGACCTAACTATGGCTACACCTTC	CASSPRIFRGPNYGYTF
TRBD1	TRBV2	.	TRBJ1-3	TGTGCCAGCAGACCGGACAGGGCTGGAAACACCATATATTTT	CASRPDRAGNTIYF
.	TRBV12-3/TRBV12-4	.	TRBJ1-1	TGTGCCAGCAGTTTTAGCGGCGGACTTCAAGCTTTCTTT	CASSFSGGLQAFF